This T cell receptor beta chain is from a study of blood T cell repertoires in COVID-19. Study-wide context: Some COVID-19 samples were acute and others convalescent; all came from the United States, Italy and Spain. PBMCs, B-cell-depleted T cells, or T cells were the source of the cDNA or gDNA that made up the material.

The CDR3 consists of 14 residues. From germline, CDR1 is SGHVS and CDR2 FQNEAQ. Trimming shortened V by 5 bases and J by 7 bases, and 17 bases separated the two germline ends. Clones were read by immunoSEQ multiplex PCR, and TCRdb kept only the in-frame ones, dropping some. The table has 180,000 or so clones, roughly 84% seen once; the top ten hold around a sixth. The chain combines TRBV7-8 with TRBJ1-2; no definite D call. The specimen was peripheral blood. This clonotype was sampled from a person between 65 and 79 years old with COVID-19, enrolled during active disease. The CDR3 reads CASSPLGLTSGYTF. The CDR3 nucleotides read TGTGCCAGCAGCCCACTCGGACTCACTAGTGGCTACACCTTC.